The 31 T cell receptor beta chains below were found in one sample sequenced in a study of T-cell memory formation after mild COVID-19. Each CDR3 protein is one row after TCRdb ran MiXCR on the 5' RACE reads. Here the sample spans approximately 350,000 distinct CDR3 sequences, around 27% being singletons. Sequenced: PBMCs or a T cell subset sorted from them (not recorded which). Every receptor here comes from an adult woman who had mild COVID-19 (a few samples of this study predate the infection). Cell type and time point are not known.

The chain carries TRBV7-2 and TRBJ2-7, with 8 bases fitting TRBD1. Germline trimming cut 2 bases from V and 3 bases from J; bases unmatched to any gene: 9. The CDR3 extends over 16 amino acids. Germline assignment: CDR1 SGHTA and CDR2 FQGNSA. The CDR3: CASSLKSGQGIYEQYF. CDR3 DNA: TGTGCCAGCAGCTTAAAGTCCGGACAGGGCATCTACGAGCAGTACTTC.

This clonotype came up a few times. The genes are TRBV12-3 or TRBV12-4 and TRBJ1-2; D gene unclear. Trimming stripped 8 bases from V and 0 bases from J, with 16 bases between. The CDR3 is 15 amino acids. CDR3 region: CASSRTNQANYGYTF. CDR3 DNA: TGTGCCAGCTCCAGGACTAATCAAGCTAACTATGGCTACACCTTC.

This clonotype was detected only a few times. The chain recombines TRBV29-1 with TRBJ1-2; D unclear. This CDR3 has 13 residues. V shed 0 bases and J shed 2 bases, with 7 bases lying between them. Germline assignment: CDR1 SQVTM and CDR2 ANQGSEA. The CDR3 region is CSVEDSSNYGYTF. The CDR3 bases are TGCAGCGTTGAAGACAGTTCCAACTATGGCTACACCTTC. Based on the CDR3 plus reference TRBV29-1 and TRBJ1-2, the full variable domain is SAVISQKPSRDICQRGTSLTIQCQVDSQVTMMFWYRQQPGQSLTLIATANQGSEATYESGFVIDKFPISRPNLTFSTLTVSNMSPEDSSIYLCSVEDSSNYGYTFGSGTRLTVV.

There are a few counts of this clonotype. The chain couples TRBV5-1 to TRBJ2-1; TRBD2 is a possible D gene (6 bases). Germline-derived CDR1 and CDR2 are SGHRS and YFSETQ. Trimming removed 1 base at V and 1 base at J, with 18 bases between. This CDR3 contains 18 residues. CDR3 nucleotide sequence: TGCGCCAGCAGCTTGTACGGAGCGGGTCTCTTATCCTACAATGAGCAGTTCTTC. This encodes CASSLYGAGLLSYNEQFF.

This clonotype was counted a few times. The rearrangement uses TRBV4-3 and TRBJ2-1, with 9 bases fitting TRBD2. The CDR3 loop spans 18 amino acids. From germline, CDR1 is LGHNA and CDR2 YSLEER. Unmatched junction bases numbered 7, after V lost 0 bases and J lost 1 base. The chain's CDR3 is CASSQDVASGKSYNEQFF. The CDR3 DNA follows: TGCGCCAGCAGCCAAGATGTGGCTAGCGGGAAGTCCTACAATGAGCAGTTCTTC.

The genes are TRBV4-3 and TRBJ2-7, with 7 bases matching TRBD1. The V segment lost 0 bases and the J segment 1 base; nucleotides outside the gene matches: 6. Germline CDR1 and CDR2: LGHNA and YSLEER. CDR3 length equals 16 residues. For the CDR3, the DNA is TGCGCCAGCAGCCAAGATATGGAGACAGGGTCCTACGAGCAGTACTTC. Translated: CASSQDMETGSYEQYF.

The chain employs TRBV25-1 and TRBJ2-3; 9 nucleotides line up with TRBD2. The CDR3 loop spans 16 amino acids. Germline CDR1 and CDR2: MGHDK and SYGVNS. Losses at the gene ends were 3 bases for V and 5 bases for J; bases not matched to a gene: 9. CDR3 sequence: CASSDFLAGLVDTQYF. The DNA of the CDR3 is TGTGCCAGCAGTGATTTCCTAGCGGGGCTGGTAGATACGCAGTATTTT. The full variable domain, its missing parts supplied by reference TRBV25-1 and TRBJ2-3, is EADIYQTPRYLVIGTGKKITLECSQTMGHDKMYWYQQDPGMELHLIHYSYGVNSTEKGDLSSESTVSRIRTEHFPLTLESARPSHTSQYLCASSDFLAGLVDTQYFGPGTRLTVL.

The chain joins TRBV6-5 to TRBJ1-5; TRBD1 matches 7 bases. The CDR3 is 14 amino acids. Germline values: CDR1 MNHEY, CDR2 SVGAGI. J gave up 1 base and V 8 bases, and 5 bases lay outside the gene matches. CDR3 loop: CASHPGQSNQPQHF. CDR3 DNA sequence: TGTGCCAGCCACCCGGGACAGAGCAATCAGCCCCAGCATTTT.

This chain uses TRBV6-5 with TRBJ2-7; 7 nucleotides match TRBD1. The CDR3 extends over 13 amino acids. Losses at the gene ends were 4 bases for V and 7 bases for J; bases not matched to a gene: 7. Looked up from germline, CDR1 is MNHEY and CDR2 is SVGAGI. CDR3 bases: TGTGCCAGCAGTTCTAGACAGGGTGAAGAGCAGTACTTC. Encoded protein: CASSSRQGEEQYF.

The chain has TRBV18 and TRBJ2-7; 8 nucleotides match TRBD2. Trimming took 7 bases from V and 5 from J; bases not matched to a gene: 7. Per the germline V gene, CDR1 is KGHSH and CDR2 is LQKENI. This CDR3 has 13 residues. CDR3 sequence: CASFQAGAHEQYF. The CDR3 coding sequence is TGTGCCAGCTTCCAAGCGGGAGCTCACGAGCAGTACTTC. Variable domain in full (rest from reference TRBV18 and TRBJ2-7): NAGVMQNPRHLVRRRGQEARLRCSPMKGHSHVYWYRQLPEEGLKFMVYLQKENIIDESGMPKERFSAEFPKEGPSILRIQQVVRGDSAAYFCASFQAGAHEQYFGPGTRLTVT.

This clonotype was observed a few times. V and J are TRBV2 and TRBJ2-5; D is uncertain. Looked up from germline, CDR1 is SNHLY and CDR2 is FYNNEI. Trimming pared 4 bases from V and 3 bases from J, leaving 9 bases between. This CDR3 contains 13 residues. The chain's CDR3 is CASSVLAEETQYF. DNA of the CDR3: TGTGCCAGCAGTGTTTTGGCGGAAGAGACCCAGTACTTC.

The J gene is TRBJ2-3, the V gene TRBV12-3 or TRBV12-4, with 8 bases aligning to TRBD2. V was clipped by 3 bases and J by 0 bases; unmatched bases: 17. The CDR3 consists of 20 residues. The CDR3 region is CASSFGILAVSLASTDTQYF. The CDR3 DNA reads TGTGCCAGCAGTTTTGGGATACTAGCGGTTTCCCTCGCTAGCACAGATACGCAGTATTTT.

This clonotype has more than one count but fewer than ten. J is TRBJ1-5 and V is TRBV20-1; 7 bases line up with TRBD1. The CDR3 loop spans 15 amino acids. Germline values: CDR1 DFQATT, CDR2 SNEGSKA (reference sequence). V shed 2 bases, J shed 5 bases, and the junction held 9 bases outside the gene matches. CDR3: CSARLGTASDQPQHF. The CDR3 bases are TGCAGTGCTAGACTCGGGACAGCTAGTGATCAGCCCCAGCATTTT.

The rearrangement uses TRBV7-2 and TRBJ1-5; weak D call: TRBD1 (5 bases). The germline V and J ends were trimmed by 3 bases and 7 bases, with 16 bases remaining between them. This CDR3 contains 15 residues. In germline, CDR1 is SGHTA, CDR2 FQGNSA. In DNA, the CDR3 is TGTGCCAGCAGCTTCGCCCGACAGAAGGGGCAGCCCCAGCATTTT. It is translated as CASSFARQKGQPQHF. Full variable domain (remainder filled in from reference TRBV7-2 and TRBJ1-5): GAGVSQSPSNKVTEKGKDVELRCDPISGHTALYWYRQSLGQGLEFLIYFQGNSAPDKSGLPSDRFSAERTGGSVSTLTIQRTQQEDSAVYLCASSFARQKGQPQHFGDGTRLSIL.

The chain employs TRBV7-9 and TRBJ2-7, with 7 bases aligning to TRBD1. This CDR3 comprises 14 residues. V lost 8 bases to trimming and J lost 2 bases; unmatched junction nucleotides: 9. Looked up from germline, CDR1 is SEHNR and CDR2 is FQNEAQ (reference sequence). The CDR3 sequence: CASRPGQRPYEQYF. CDR3 nucleotide sequence: TGTGCCAGCCGCCCGGGACAGCGTCCCTACGAGCAGTACTTC.

The chain is built from TRBV5-4 and TRBJ2-4, with TRBD1 matching over 9 bases. There are 17 residues in the CDR3. Germline V gene lookup returns CDR1 SGHNT and CDR2 YYREEE (reference sequence). J was trimmed by 3 bases and V by 0 bases; bases with no gene match: 7. CDR3 nucleotides: TGTGCCAGCAGCTTGGCCCTGGGACAGGGTGGCAAAAACATTCAGTACTTC. The encoded protein is CASSLALGQGGKNIQYF.

This clonotype was seen more than once but under ten times. The chain is built from TRBV20-1 and TRBJ2-2; TRBD1 agrees at 7 bases. Trimming removed 6 bases from V and 5 bases from J; junction bases left unmatched: 15. CDR3 length: 16 amino acids. CDR1 is DFQATT and CDR2 is SNEGSKA in the germline V gene (reference sequence). This CDR3 reads CSALGRGQQPTGELFF. The CDR3 bases are TGCAGTGCCCTCGGTAGGGGACAGCAACCAACCGGGGAGCTGTTTTTT.

J is TRBJ2-2 and V is TRBV12-3 or TRBV12-4; TRBD1 is a possible D gene (7 bases). This CDR3 spans 15 amino acids. The V and J ends lost 8 bases and 7 bases respectively, with 20 bases between them. The CDR3 spells CASLPEGGGSGELFF. CDR3 DNA sequence: TGTGCCAGCCTACCCGAAGGAGGGGGCAGCGGGGAGCTGTTTTTT.

The rearrangement joins TRBV4-3 to TRBJ2-7; 8 bases map to TRBD2. The CDR3 runs to 18 residues. The germline gives CDR1 LGHNA, CDR2 YSLEER. Germline trimming cut 3 bases from V and 2 bases from J; bases unmatched to any gene: 15. CDR3 nucleotide sequence: TGCGCCAGCAGCCAGGGAGCCGCCGGGGGGGGCTTCACCTACGAGCAGTACTTC. Residues: CASSQGAAGGGFTYEQYF.

This rearrangement joins TRBV4-1 to TRBJ2-1; 10 bases match TRBD2. CDR3 size: 17 residues. Germline V gene data show CDR1 as MGHRA and CDR2 as YSYEKL. The J segment lost 9 bases and the V segment lost 0 bases, leaving 11 bases of the junction unmatched. The CDR3 DNA follows: TGCGCCAGCAGCCAAGATTTGAGCGGGGGGGTAGAAGGTGAGCAGTTCTTC. This codes for CASSQDLSGGVEGEQFF.

The chain combines TRBV6-2 or TRBV6-3 with TRBJ1-1; a possible D gene is TRBD1 (5 bases). Germline-derived CDR1 and CDR2 are MNHEY and SVGEGT. CDR3 length equals 16 residues. V gave up 5 bases and J gave up 0 bases, with 16 bases separating them. DNA for the CDR3: TGTGCCAGCAGTGCGCGGGACGGAGGGTTGAACACTGAAGCTTTCTTT. It yields the protein CASSARDGGLNTEAFF.

V gene TRBV9 combines with J gene TRBJ1-1; D is ambiguous. With 0 bases removed from V and 0 bases from J, the gap between germline ends came to 6 bases. The CDR3 extends over 14 amino acids. In germline, CDR1 is SGDLS, CDR2 YYNGEE. As DNA, the CDR3 is TGTGCCAGCAGCGTAGAAGAGTTGAACACTGAAGCTTTCTTT. Translation gives CASSVEELNTEAFF.

The V gene is TRBV7-2, the J gene TRBJ2-7, with 8 bases lining up with TRBD1. CDR1 is SGHTA and CDR2 is FQGNSA in the germline V gene. The CDR3 contains 14 residues. The ends lost 2 bases at V and 8 bases at J; junction bases unmatched: 8. DNA for the CDR3: TGTGCCAGCAGCTTACAGGGGGCGGGTACGCAGCAGTACTTC. As protein: CASSLQGAGTQQYF.

The chain carries TRBV27 and TRBJ1-1, with TRBD1 identical over 9 bases. Germline V gene lookup returns CDR1 MNHEY and CDR2 SMNVEV (reference sequence). The CDR3 contains 14 residues. V shed 3 bases, J shed 4 bases, and the junction held 3 bases outside the gene matches. The CDR3 region has the DNA TGTGCCAGCAGTTTTACAGGGGGCACCACTGAAGCTTTCTTT. Amino acids: CASSFTGGTTEAFF.

This clonotype has a count of ten or more. The chain links TRBV7-2 to TRBJ2-7; the D gene is possibly TRBD1 (6 bases). CDR3 length: 12 amino acids. With 5 bases removed from V and 3 bases from J, the gap between germline ends came to 8 bases. Germline CDR1 and CDR2: SGHTA and FQGNSA. Here the CDR3 DNA reads TGTGCCAGCAGCCGGACAGACTACGAGCAGTACTTC. It specifies CASSRTDYEQYF.

In its sample, this clonotype was seen many times. The chain joins TRBV7-2 to TRBJ2-1, with TRBD1 matching over 7 bases. The CDR3 sequence is 12 residues long. Trimming took 5 bases from V and 9 from J; bases not matched to a gene: 4. Looked up from germline, CDR1 is SGHTA and CDR2 is FQGNSA. CDR3 nucleotides: TGTGCCAGCAGCCATACAGGGGTTGAGCAGTTCTTC. Its protein is CASSHTGVEQFF.

The chain uses TRBV7-9 and TRBJ1-1; D gene unclear. The germline gives CDR1 SEHNR, CDR2 FQNEAQ (reference sequence). The CDR3 contains 12 residues. Trimming took off 3 bases at V and 7 bases at J, with 9 bases between the two ends. CDR3 amino acids: CASSFPGFEAFF. Here the CDR3 DNA reads TGTGCCAGCAGCTTTCCGGGGTTTGAAGCTTTCTTT.

This clonotype was seen once. The CDR3 nucleotides are TGCGCCAGCAGCTTGGATACAGGATCTAACTATGGCTACACCTTC. Its translation: CASSLDTGSNYGYTF. The chain combines TRBV5-1 with TRBJ1-2; TRBD1 is a possible D gene (5 bases). The V end was cut by 0 bases, the J end by 0 bases, with 9 bases between. Germline assignment: CDR1 SGHRS and CDR2 YFSETQ. The CDR3 loop spans 15 amino acids.

V and J are TRBV24-1 and TRBJ2-3; tentative D call: TRBD2 (6 bases). Per germline, CDR1 KGHDR and CDR2 SFDVKD. The CDR3 has 18 amino acids. The V end lost 0 bases, the J end lost 0 bases, and 15 bases lay between the germline ends. CDR3 sequence reads: CATSDLHMGGPSTDTQYF. Written as DNA, the CDR3 is TGTGCCACCAGTGATTTGCACATGGGAGGACCTAGCACAGATACGCAGTATTTT.

This chain connects TRBV15 to TRBJ2-2; 7 bases align to TRBD1. V gave up 0 bases and J gave up 6 bases; unmatched junction bases: 7. Germline-derived CDR1 and CDR2 are LNHNV and YYDKDF (reference sequence). CDR3 length: 16 residues. The CDR3 spells CATSRELDRPSGELFF. The CDR3 nucleotides are TGTGCCACCAGCAGAGAGCTGGACAGGCCCTCCGGGGAGCTGTTTTTT. Complete variable domain (other parts from reference TRBV15 and TRBJ2-2): DAMVIQNPRYQVTQFGKPVTLSCSQTLNHNVMYWYQQKSSQAPKLLFHYYDKDFNNEADTPDNFQSRRPNTSFCFLDIRSPGLGDTAMYLCATSRELDRPSGELFFGEGSRLTVL.

In its sample, this clonotype was seen a few times. The chain is built from TRBV7-3 and TRBJ1-1, with a tentative D call TRBD1 (6 bases). Trimming pared 5 bases from V and 5 bases from J, leaving 15 bases between. The CDR3 consists of 14 residues. Germline CDR1 reads SGHTA; CDR2 reads FQGTGA. The CDR3: CASSPGGGATEAFF. In DNA form, the CDR3 reads TGTGCCAGCAGCCCGGGGGGGGGCGCGACTGAAGCTTTCTTT.